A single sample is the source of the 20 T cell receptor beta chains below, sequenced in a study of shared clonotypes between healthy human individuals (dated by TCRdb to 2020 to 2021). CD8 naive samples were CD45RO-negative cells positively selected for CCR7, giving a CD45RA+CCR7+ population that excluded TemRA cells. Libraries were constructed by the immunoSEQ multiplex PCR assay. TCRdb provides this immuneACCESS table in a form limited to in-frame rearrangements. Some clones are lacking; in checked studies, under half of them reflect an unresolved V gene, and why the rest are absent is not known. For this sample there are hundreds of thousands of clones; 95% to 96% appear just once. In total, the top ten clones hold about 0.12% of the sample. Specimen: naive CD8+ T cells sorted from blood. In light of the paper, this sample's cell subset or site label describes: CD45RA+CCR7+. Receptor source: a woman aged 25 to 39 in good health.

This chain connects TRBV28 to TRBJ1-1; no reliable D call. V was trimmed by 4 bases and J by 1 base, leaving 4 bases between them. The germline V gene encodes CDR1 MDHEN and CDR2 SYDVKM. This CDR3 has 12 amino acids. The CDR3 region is CASSWANTEAFF. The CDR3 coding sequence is TGTGCCAGCAGTTGGGCGAACACTGAAGCTTTCTTT.

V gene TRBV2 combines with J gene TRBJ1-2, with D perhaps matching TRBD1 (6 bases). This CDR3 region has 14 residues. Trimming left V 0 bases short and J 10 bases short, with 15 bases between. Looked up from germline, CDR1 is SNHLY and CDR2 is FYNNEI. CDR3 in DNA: TGTGCCAGCAGTGAAGCGCTTAGGACAGTAGACTACACCTTC. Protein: CASSEALRTVDYTF.

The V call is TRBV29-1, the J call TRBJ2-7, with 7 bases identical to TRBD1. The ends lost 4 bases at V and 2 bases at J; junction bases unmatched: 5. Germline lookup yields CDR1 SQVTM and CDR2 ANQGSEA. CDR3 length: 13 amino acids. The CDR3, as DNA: TGCAGCGTTGGACCGGGACAGACCTACGAGCAGTACTTC. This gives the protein CSVGPGQTYEQYF.

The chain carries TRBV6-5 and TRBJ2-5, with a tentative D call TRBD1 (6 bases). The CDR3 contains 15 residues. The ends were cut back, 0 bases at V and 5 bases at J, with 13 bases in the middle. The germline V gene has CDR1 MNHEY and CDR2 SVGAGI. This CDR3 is CASSYSTGLGETQYF. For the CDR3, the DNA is TGTGCCAGCAGTTACTCGACAGGATTGGGGGAGACCCAGTACTTC.

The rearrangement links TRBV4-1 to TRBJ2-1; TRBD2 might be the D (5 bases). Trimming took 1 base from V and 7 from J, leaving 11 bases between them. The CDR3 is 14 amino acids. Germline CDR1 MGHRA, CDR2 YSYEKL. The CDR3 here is CASSQAPGGNEQFF. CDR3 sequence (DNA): TGCGCCAGCAGCCAAGCCCCCGGCGGGAATGAGCAGTTCTTC.

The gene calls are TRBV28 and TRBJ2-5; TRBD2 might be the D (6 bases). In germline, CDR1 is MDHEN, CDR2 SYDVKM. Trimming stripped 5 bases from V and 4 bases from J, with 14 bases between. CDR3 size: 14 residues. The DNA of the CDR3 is TGTGCCAGCAGTCCCTCCGGGGGTAGAGAGACCCAGTACTTC. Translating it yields CASSPSGGRETQYF. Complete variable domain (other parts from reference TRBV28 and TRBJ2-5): DVKVTQSSRYLVKRTGEKVFLECVQDMDHENMFWYRQDPGLGLRLIYFSYDVKMKEKGDIPEGYSVSREKKERFSLILESASTNQTSMYLCASSPSGGRETQYFGPGTRLLVL.

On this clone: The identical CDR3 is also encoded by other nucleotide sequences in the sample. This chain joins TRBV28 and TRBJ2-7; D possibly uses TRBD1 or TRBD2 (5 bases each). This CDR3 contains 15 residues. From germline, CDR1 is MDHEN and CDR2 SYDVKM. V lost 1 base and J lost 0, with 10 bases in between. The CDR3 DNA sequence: TGTGCCAGCAGTTTATCCCTCGGGGCCTCCTACGAGCAGTACTTC. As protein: CASSLSLGASYEQYF.

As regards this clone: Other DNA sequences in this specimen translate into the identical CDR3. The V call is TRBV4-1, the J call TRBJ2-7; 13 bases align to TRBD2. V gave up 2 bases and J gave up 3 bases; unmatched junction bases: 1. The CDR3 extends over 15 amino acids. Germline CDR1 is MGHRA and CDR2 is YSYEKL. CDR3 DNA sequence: TGCGCCAGCAGCCAACGGACTAGCGGGAGCTACGAGCAGTACTTC. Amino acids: CASSQRTSGSYEQYF.

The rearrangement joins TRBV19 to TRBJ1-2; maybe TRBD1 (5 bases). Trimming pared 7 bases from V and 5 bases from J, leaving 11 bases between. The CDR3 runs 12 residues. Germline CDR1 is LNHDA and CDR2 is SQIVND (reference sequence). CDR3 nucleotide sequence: TGTGCCAGTATAGGGGCGGAGTATGGCTACACCTTC. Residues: CASIGAEYGYTF. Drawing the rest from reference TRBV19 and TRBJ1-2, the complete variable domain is DGGITQSPKYLFRKEGQNVTLSCEQNLNHDAMYWYRQDPGQGLRLIYYSQIVNDFQKGDIAEGYSVSREKKESFPLTVTSAQKNPTAFYLCASIGAEYGYTFGSGTRLTVV.

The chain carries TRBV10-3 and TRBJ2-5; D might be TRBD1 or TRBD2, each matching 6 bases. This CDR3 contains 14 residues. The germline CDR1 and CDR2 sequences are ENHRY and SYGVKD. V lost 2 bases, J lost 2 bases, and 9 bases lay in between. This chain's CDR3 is CAISEGGGQETQYF. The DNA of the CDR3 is TGTGCCATCAGTGAGGGAGGGGGACAAGAGACCCAGTACTTC.

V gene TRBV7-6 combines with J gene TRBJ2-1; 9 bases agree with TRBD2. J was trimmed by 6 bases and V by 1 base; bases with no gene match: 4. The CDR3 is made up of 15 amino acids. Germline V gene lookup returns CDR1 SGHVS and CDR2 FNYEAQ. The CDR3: CASSLGLAGPNEQFF. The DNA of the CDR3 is TGTGCCAGCAGCTTAGGGCTAGCGGGACCCAATGAGCAGTTCTTC.

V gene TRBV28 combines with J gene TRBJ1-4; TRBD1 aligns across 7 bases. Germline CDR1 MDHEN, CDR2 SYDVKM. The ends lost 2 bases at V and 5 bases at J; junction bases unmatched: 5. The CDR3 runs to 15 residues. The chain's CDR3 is CASSLGGGLNEKLFF. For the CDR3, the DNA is TGTGCCAGCAGTTTAGGAGGGGGCTTAAATGAAAAACTGTTTTTT.

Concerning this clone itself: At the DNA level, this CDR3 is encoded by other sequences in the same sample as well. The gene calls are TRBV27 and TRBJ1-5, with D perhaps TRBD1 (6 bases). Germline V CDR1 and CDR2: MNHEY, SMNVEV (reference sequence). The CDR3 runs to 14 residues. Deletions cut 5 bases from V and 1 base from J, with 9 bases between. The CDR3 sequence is CASSLTGSNQPQHF. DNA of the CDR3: TGTGCCAGCAGTCTAACAGGGAGCAATCAGCCCCAGCATTTT.

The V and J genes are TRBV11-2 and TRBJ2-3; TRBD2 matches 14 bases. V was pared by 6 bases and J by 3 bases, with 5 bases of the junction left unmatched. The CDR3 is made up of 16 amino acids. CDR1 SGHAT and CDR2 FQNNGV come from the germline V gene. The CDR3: CASRGLAGELTDTQYF. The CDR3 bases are TGTGCCAGCAGGGGACTAGCGGGAGAGTTGACAGATACGCAGTATTTT. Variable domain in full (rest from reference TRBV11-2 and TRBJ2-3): EAGVAQSPRYKIIEKRQSVAFWCNPISGHATLYWYQQILGQGPKLLIQFQNNGVVDDSQLPKDRFSAERLKGVDSTLKIQPAKLEDSAVYLCASRGLAGELTDTQYFGPGTRLTVL.

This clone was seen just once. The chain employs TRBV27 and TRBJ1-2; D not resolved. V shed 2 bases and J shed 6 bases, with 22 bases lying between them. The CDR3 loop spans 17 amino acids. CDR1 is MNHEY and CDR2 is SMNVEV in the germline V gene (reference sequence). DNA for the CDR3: TGTGCCAGCAGTTTAAGCCAGTTCGCTGGATACATAGATGGCTACACCTTC. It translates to CASSLSQFAGYIDGYTF.

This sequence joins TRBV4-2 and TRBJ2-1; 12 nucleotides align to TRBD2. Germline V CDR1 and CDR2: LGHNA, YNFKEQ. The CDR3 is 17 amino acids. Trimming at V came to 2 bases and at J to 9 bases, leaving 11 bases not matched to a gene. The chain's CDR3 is CASSQMITSGRWGEQFF. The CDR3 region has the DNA TGTGCCAGCAGCCAAATGATAACTAGCGGGAGGTGGGGTGAGCAGTTCTTC.

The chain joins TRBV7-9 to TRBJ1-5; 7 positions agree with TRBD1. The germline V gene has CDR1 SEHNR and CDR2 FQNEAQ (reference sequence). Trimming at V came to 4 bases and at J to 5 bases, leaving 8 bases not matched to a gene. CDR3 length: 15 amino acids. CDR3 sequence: CASSWGRGSDQPQHF. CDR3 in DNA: TGTGCCAGCAGCTGGGGCAGGGGGTCGGATCAGCCCCAGCATTTT.

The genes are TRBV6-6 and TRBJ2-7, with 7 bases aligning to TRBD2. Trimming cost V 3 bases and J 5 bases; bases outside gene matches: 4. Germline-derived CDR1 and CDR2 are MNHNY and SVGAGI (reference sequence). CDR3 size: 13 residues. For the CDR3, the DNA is TGTGCCAGCAGTTATACGACTAGCCACGAGCAGTACTTC. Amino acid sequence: CASSYTTSHEQYF.

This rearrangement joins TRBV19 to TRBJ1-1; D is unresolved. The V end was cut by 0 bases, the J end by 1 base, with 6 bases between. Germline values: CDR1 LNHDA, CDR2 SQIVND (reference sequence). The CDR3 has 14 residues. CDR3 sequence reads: CASSIEGTNTEAFF. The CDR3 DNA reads TGTGCCAGTAGTATAGAGGGTACGAACACTGAAGCTTTCTTT.

CDR3 sequence (DNA): TGTGCCAGCAGCTCCTCGCCGGCTAAAGATGAAAAACTGTTTTTT. Residues: CASSSSPAKDEKLFF. This chain connects TRBV27 to TRBJ1-4, with D uncertain. This CDR3 region has 15 residues. CDR1 is MNHEY and CDR2 is SMNVEV in the germline V gene (reference sequence). V lost 6 bases and J lost 6, with 17 bases in between.